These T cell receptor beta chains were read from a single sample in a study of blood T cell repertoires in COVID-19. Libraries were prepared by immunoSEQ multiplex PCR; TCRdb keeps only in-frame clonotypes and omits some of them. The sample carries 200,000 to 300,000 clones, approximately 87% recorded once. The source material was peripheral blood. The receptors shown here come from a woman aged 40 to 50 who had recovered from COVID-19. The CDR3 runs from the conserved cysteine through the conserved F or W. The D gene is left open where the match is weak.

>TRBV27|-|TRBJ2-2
CASSLASPTGELFF
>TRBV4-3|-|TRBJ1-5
CASSQYSNQPQHF
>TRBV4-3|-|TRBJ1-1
CASSQDGRGGTEAFF
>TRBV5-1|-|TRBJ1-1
CASRGDTEAFF
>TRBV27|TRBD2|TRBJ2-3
CASSDPLLAAKTDTQYF
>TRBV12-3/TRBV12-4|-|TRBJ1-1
CASTLGVGEAFF
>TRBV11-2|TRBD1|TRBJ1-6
CASSFPGQQALHF
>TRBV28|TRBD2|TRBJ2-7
CASSLGLAVYEQYF
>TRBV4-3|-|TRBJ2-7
CASSQDRGYSYEQYF
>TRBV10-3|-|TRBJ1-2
CAISEPDSHYGYTF
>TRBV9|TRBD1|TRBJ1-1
CASSVWTGGIDTEAFF
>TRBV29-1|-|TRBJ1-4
CSVHGQTNEKLFF
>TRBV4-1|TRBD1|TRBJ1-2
CASSQWDSPLYGYTF
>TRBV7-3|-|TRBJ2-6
CASSLAPPTGSGANVLTF
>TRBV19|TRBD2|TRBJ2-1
CASSPMGGFGEQFF
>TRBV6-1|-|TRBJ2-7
CASSERQGQRRYEQYF
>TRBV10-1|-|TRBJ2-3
CASGRGGPGDTQYF
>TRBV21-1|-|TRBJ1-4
CASSSLPGGCEKLFF
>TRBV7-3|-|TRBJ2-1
CASSPTSPNEQFF
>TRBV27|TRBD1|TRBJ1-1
CASSWDRGISEAFF
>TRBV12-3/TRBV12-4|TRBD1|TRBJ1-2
CASRKGGNYGYTF
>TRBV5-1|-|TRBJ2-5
CASSSVPSETQYF
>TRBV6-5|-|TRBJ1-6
CASSLDSANSPLHF
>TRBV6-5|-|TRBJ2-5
CASSSPAEAQETQYF
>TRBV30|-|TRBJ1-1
CAWGGGAEAFF
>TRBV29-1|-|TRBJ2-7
CSVGAREVYEQYF
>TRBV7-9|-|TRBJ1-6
CASSPSTGGTELPLHF
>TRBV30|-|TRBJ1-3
CAWQVISGNTIYF
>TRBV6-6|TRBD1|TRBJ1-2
CASKGQGYYGYTF
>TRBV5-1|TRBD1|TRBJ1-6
CASRFPQGAASYDNSPLHF
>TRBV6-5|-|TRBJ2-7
CASRIEQGGSYEQYF
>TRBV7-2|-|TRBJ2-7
CASSLANPSQEQYF
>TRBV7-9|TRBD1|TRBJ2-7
CASSRDSFFYEQYF
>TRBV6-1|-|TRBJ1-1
CASSEGSRYTEAFF
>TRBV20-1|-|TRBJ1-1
CSASEKGWVSSGEAFF
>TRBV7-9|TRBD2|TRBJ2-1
CASSFNRGVYNEQFF
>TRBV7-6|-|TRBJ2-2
CASSLVAHPNTGELFF
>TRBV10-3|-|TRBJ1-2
CAISGFRRSSRPEGYTF
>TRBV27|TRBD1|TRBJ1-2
CASRRSGQVYGYTF
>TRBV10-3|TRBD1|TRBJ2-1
CATILDRGYNEQFF
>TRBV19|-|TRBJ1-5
CANSMGQGSQPQHF
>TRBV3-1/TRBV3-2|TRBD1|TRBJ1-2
CASSQGAGGGYTF
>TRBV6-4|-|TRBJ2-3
CASSAQGTDTQYF
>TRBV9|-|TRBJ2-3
CASSVWGSTDTQYF
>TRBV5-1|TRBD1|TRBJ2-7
CASSSGQGIYEQYF
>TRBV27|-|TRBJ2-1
CASSPHQGRGGYNEQFF
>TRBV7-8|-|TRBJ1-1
CASSALGRVSEAFF
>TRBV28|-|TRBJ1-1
CASSSGHDTEAFF
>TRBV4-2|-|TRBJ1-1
CASSNLRGGDTEAFF
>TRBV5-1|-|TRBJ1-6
CASSYTGTTGSPLHF